The clone carrying this TCR beta chain was seen a handful of times. The data belong to a study of cytomegalovirus exposure and HLA in healthy donors. This PCR relied on a set of 60 Vbeta primers and 13 Jbeta primers. TCRdb's table, derived via immunoSEQ multiplex PCR, lists solely in-frame clones and lacks some. The table includes about 160,000 clones, 71% detected once. Sequencing was performed on PBMCs. The TCR comes from a woman in her thirties in good health and CMV-seronegative.

In nucleotides, the CDR3 is TGTGCCAGCAGTCAAGGGGAGGTCCGAACCACAGATACGCAGTATTTT. Its translation is CASSQGEVRTTDTQYF. The chain combines TRBV6-6 with TRBJ2-3, with D tentatively TRBD2 (6 bases). Germline V lookup: CDR1 MNHNY, CDR2 SVGAGI (reference sequence). V gave up 5 bases and J gave up 2 bases, with 17 bases separating them. The CDR3 is made up of 16 amino acids.